What follows is one T cell receptor (beta chain) and its context. The CDR3 contains 13 residues. Trimming at V came to 8 bases and at J to 1 base, leaving 4 bases not matched to a gene. The V gene's germline CDR1 is MDHEN and CDR2 SYDVKM. Methods used by the authors: Amplification from reference gene primers served as the basis for estimated nucleated cell counts. This table comes from immunoSEQ multiplex PCR, and its TCRdb copy is limited to in-frame clones, with some not included. V, J and clone size are those of that table, while D and trimming were read from the DNA. Here the sample spans more than 55,000 clones, 80% to 95% being singletons. These data belong to a study of blood T cell repertoires in COVID-19. The overall study: Samples of COVID-19 (acute and convalescent) were obtained from the United States, Italy and Spain. PBMCs, B-cell-depleted T cells, or T cells were the source of the cDNA or gDNA that made up the material.

The clonotype comes from a man aged 50 or older with active COVID-19. Input material: peripheral blood. The chain has TRBV28 and TRBJ2-7, with 8 positions matching TRBD2. CDR3 region: CASGLAESYEQYF. The CDR3 DNA follows: TGTGCCAGCGGACTAGCCGAATCCTACGAGCAGTACTTC. Looking up the rest from reference TRBV28 and TRBJ2-7 gives the full variable domain: DVKVTQSSRYLVKRTGEKVFLECVQDMDHENMFWYRQDPGLGLRLIYFSYDVKMKEKGDIPEGYSVSREKKERFSLILESASTNQTSMYLCASGLAESYEQYFGPGTRLTVT.